This TCR beta chain stems from a study of T-cell memory formation after mild COVID-19. Study-wide findings and caveats: CD8+ contracting clones occupied EMRA, while CD4+ ones occupied mainly CM and EM.

A few counts support this clonotype. Its target is not known. TCRdb reanalysed the 5' RACE reads using MiXCR and keeps one entry per CDR3 protein. In the table there are about 400,000 distinct CDR3 sequences, approximately 15% of which are singletons. Trimming removed 10 bases from V and 1 base from J, with 7 bases in between. The CDR3 spans 11 residues. The germline CDR1 and CDR2 sequences are SNHLY and FYNNEI. The V call is TRBV2, the J call TRBJ2-5; D call uncertain. Material: PBMCs or a T cell subset sorted from them (not recorded which). This TCR derives from a man aged 18 to 30 who had mild COVID-19 (a few samples of this study predate the infection). Cell type and time point are not known. The CDR3 reads CATSPQETQYF. CDR3 DNA sequence: TGTGCCACCTCCCCCCAAGAGACCCAGTACTTC.